This T cell receptor (beta chain) came from a study of T cells after yellow fever vaccination. Germline loops: CDR1 MDHEN, CDR2 SYDVKM. V lost 6 bases to trimming and J lost 4 bases, with 12 bases between them. CDR3 length: 13 residues. This clonotype was found many times. In TCRdb, the 5' RACE reads were re-called with MiXCR into one record per CDR3 protein. The table lists under 250,000 distinct CDR3 sequences, approximately 3.3% of them singletons. Source: CD4+ T cells sorted from PBMCs, taken 10 days after the yellow fever booster vaccination. The chain is built from TRBV28 and TRBJ1-1, with D perhaps matching TRBD1 (5 bases). The clonotype was recovered from a man aged 18 to 35 who received the YFV17D yellow fever vaccine. The chain's CDR3 is CASRYRGSTEAFF. In DNA, the CDR3 is TGTGCCAGCAGATACCGGGGGAGCACTGAAGCTTTCTTT.